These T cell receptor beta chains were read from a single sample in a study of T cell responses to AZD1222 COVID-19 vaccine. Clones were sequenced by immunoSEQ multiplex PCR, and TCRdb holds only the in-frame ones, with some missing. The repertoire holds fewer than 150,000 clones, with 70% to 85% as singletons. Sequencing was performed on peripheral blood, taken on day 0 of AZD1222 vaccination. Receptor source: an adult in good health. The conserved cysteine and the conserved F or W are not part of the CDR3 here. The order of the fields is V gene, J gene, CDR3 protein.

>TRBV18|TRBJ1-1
ASSLNRQGSGTEAF
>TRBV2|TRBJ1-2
ASRKTGGENYGYT
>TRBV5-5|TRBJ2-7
ASSLVGNEQY
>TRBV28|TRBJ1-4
ASSGGGEEEKLF
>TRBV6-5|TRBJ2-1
ASSPWGNEQF
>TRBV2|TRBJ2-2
ASLLAGTGAGGELF
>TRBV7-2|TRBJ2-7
ASSLTAGAPEQY
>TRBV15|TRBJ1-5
ATSRVKGDGNQPQH
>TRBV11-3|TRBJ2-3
ASSRRSDRGSRDTQY
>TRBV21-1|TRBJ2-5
ASSKPPGLGAHKTQY
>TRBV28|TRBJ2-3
ASSWRRADTQY
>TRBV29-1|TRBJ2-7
SVAQGNEQY
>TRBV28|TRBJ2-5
ASSFPAGEETQY
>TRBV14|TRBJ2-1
ASSQSQAYNEQF
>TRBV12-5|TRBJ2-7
ASGPGQTGAYEQY
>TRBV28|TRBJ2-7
ASRSGVTYEQY
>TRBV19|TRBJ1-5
ASSPSGTGANQPQH
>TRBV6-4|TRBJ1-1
ASSDQNGAEAF
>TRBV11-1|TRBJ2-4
ASSQSQGLKNIQY